This is a list of T cell receptor beta chains from one sample in a study of beta chain features in type 1 diabetes. Method: immunoSEQ multiplex PCR; TCRdb's copy keeps in-frame clones and lacks some. The sample lists around 500,000 clones; about an eighth were seen once. Sample: naive CD4+ T cells from blood. These receptors were collected from a young woman in good health. CDR3s include the opening cysteine and the closing phenylalanine or tryptophan. D genes are given only for firm matches. Some rows mark clone size as missing; the rest say once, few, many or name a class of expanded clone.

cdr3_aa cdr3_nt j_call clone_size d_call v_call
CASSLAGQPRDEAFF TGCGCCAGCAGCTTGGCGGGACAGCCCAGGGATGAAGCTTTCTTT TRBJ1-1 few TRBD1 TRBV5-1
CASSYSGDTQYF TGTGCCAGCAGTTACTCAGGTGATACGCAGTATTTT TRBJ2-3 NA NA TRBV6-5
CASSLGFRTENYGYTF TGTGCCAGCAGCTTAGGTTTTCGTACAGAAAACTATGGCTACACCTTC TRBJ1-2 NA NA TRBV11-2
CASRPYRGRLDEPQYF TGTGCCAGCAGGCCTTACAGGGGACGACTGGACGAGCCGCAGTATTTT TRBJ2-3 few TRBD1 TRBV11-2
CAWSQDGSYNEQFF TGTGCCTGGAGTCAGGACGGAAGCTACAATGAGCAGTTCTTC TRBJ2-1 NA NA TRBV30
CAWSAGTTRTEAFF TGTGCCTGGAGTGCTGGGACGACCCGGACTGAAGCTTTCTTT TRBJ1-1 NA NA TRBV30
CATLGSATNEKLFF TGTGCCACCCTAGGTTCGGCAACTAATGAAAAACTGTTTTTT TRBJ1-4 few NA TRBV28
CSVGNWGRYEQYF TGCAGCGTGGGCAATTGGGGGCGCTACGAGCAGTACTTC TRBJ2-7 NA NA TRBV29-1
CASSRTGSYGYTF TGTGCCAGCAGCCGTACCGGGAGCTATGGCTACACCTTC TRBJ1-2 few NA TRBV7-9
CSVETGTSSYEQYF TGCAGCGTTGAAACTGGGACTAGTAGCTACGAGCAGTACTTC TRBJ2-7 NA TRBD2 TRBV29-1
CASSPNDRGPRGYTF TGTGCCAGCAGCCCTAACGACAGGGGCCCTAGGGGCTACACCTTC TRBJ1-2 NA TRBD1 TRBV5-6
CASKQGWEQPQHF TGTGCCAGCAAACAGGGATGGGAACAGCCCCAGCATTTT TRBJ1-5 NA NA TRBV2
CASSVGGTSYEQYF TGTGCCAGCAGCGTAGGGGGGACTAGCTACGAGCAGTACTTC TRBJ2-7 NA TRBD2 TRBV7-2
CASNDGGLGYNEQFF TGTGCCAGTAACGACGGCGGACTAGGTTACAATGAGCAGTTCTTC TRBJ2-1 few TRBD2 TRBV19
CASSLLIGTAYNEQFF TGTGCCAGCAGTCTATTAATCGGGACTGCATACAATGAGCAGTTCTTC TRBJ2-1 many NA TRBV7-9
CASSQNSDGRAYNEQFF TGTGCCAGCAGCCAAAATAGTGACGGGAGGGCCTACAATGAGCAGTTCTTC TRBJ2-1 NA TRBD2 TRBV4-2
CASSQGQDEAFF TGTGCCAGCAGCCAAGGACAGGACGAAGCTTTCTTT TRBJ1-1 NA TRBD1 TRBV7-9
CAWSVGGVGDEQYF TGTGCCTGGAGTGTAGGCGGGGTGGGGGACGAGCAGTACTTC TRBJ2-7 NA NA TRBV30
CASSPQGNTEAFF TGTGCCAGCAGCCCCCAGGGGAACACTGAAGCTTTCTTT TRBJ1-1 NA NA TRBV7-2
CASSPRGTDTQYF TGTGCCAGCAGCCCACGGGGCACAGATACGCAGTATTTT TRBJ2-3 few NA TRBV6-6
CASPRDDDTGELFF TGCGCCAGCCCCCGGGACGACGACACCGGGGAGCTGTTTTTT TRBJ2-2 many NA TRBV5-1
CASSFLAGEGETQYF TGTGCCAGCAGTTTTTTAGCGGGAGAGGGAGAGACCCAGTACTTC TRBJ2-5 NA TRBD2 TRBV27
CASSQGQNQPQHF TGCGCCAGCAGCCAGGGACAAAATCAGCCCCAGCATTTT TRBJ1-5 NA NA TRBV5-1
CAWSVLRGGNTEAFF TGTGCCTGGAGTGTACTCCGAGGCGGAAACACTGAAGCTTTCTTT TRBJ1-1 NA NA TRBV30
CASSFSGQGGNEKLFF TGTGCCAGCAGTTTCTCCGGACAGGGAGGGAATGAAAAACTGTTTTTT TRBJ1-4 few TRBD1 TRBV6-6
CASSQDHWDTSQYF TGTGCCAGCAGCCAAGATCATTGGGACACCTCACAGTACTTC TRBJ2-7 few NA TRBV14
CASSRLAGGNNEQFF TGTGCCAGCAGTCGACTAGCGGGAGGGAACAATGAGCAGTTCTTC TRBJ2-1 few TRBD2 TRBV6-1
CASSQRQGGDEKLFF TGTGCCAGCAGTCAGCGACAGGGTGGAGATGAAAAACTGTTTTTT TRBJ1-4 few TRBD1 TRBV6-6
CASSPNRADTQYF TGTGCCAGCAGCCCGAACAGGGCCGATACGCAGTATTTT TRBJ2-3 few NA TRBV9
CASSFPQETQYF TGCGCCAGCAGCTTCCCACAAGAGACCCAGTACTTC TRBJ2-5 few NA TRBV5-1
CASNAGGNRYEQYF TGTGCCAGCAACGCGGGAGGAAACCGCTACGAGCAGTACTTC TRBJ2-7 NA TRBD2 TRBV7-2
CASSRQSSYNEQFF TGTGCCAGCAGCCGACAGAGCTCCTACAATGAGCAGTTCTTC TRBJ2-1 NA NA TRBV7-2
CATSRDWDMVGRETQYF TGTGCCACCAGCAGAGATTGGGATATGGTAGGGCGAGAGACCCAGTACTTC TRBJ2-5 few NA TRBV15
CASSAGRWSTDTQYF TGTGCCAGCAGTGCCGGACGGTGGAGCACAGATACGCAGTATTTT TRBJ2-3 few NA TRBV25-1
CASSFDGNSPLHF TGCGCCAGCAGCTTTGACGGAAATTCACCCCTCCACTTT TRBJ1-6 NA NA TRBV5-1
CASSRGVAYGYTF TGTGCCAGCAGTCGCGGGGTGGCCTATGGCTACACCTTC TRBJ1-2 NA NA TRBV6-5
CAISESKAKGLFF TGTGCCATCAGTGAGTCGAAAGCGAAGGGGCTGTTTTTT TRBJ2-2 few NA TRBV10-3
CASSFWTGRAAGRKETQYF TGTGCCAGTTCCTTCTGGACAGGGAGAGCAGCGGGAAGGAAAGAGACCCAGTACTTC TRBJ2-5 few NA TRBV19
CASSLVPGGYTEAFF TGTGCCAGCAGCTTAGTACCAGGGGGGTACACTGAAGCTTTCTTT TRBJ1-1 few TRBD1 TRBV7-2
CASSASAYNEQFF TGTGCCAGCAGTGCCTCCGCCTACAATGAGCAGTTCTTC TRBJ2-1 NA NA TRBV25-1
CASSQGRLRTGEQYF TGTGCCAGCAGTCAGGGTCGGCTGCGTACGGGGGAGCAGTACTTC TRBJ2-7 NA NA TRBV13
CASSPTSGRWADTQYF TGCGCCAGCAGTCCGACTAGCGGGAGATGGGCAGATACGCAGTATTTT TRBJ2-3 few TRBD2 TRBV5-1
CASSYWGGEQFF TGTGCCAGCAGTTACTGGGGAGGGGAGCAGTTCTTC TRBJ2-1 NA TRBD2 TRBV6-5
CASSVVVFGANVLTF TGTGCCAGCAGCGTGGTGGTGTTTGGGGCCAACGTCCTGACTTTC TRBJ2-6 few NA TRBV9
CASSPDGISGNTIYF TGTGCCAGCAGCCCAGACGGAATCTCTGGAAACACCATATATTTT TRBJ1-3 few NA TRBV7-3
CASSWDRTAYEQYF TGTGCCAGCAGCTGGGACAGGACAGCCTACGAGCAGTACTTC TRBJ2-7 few TRBD1 TRBV11-3
CASSLVSSGADYEQYF TGCGCCAGCAGCTTGGTTTCTAGCGGGGCCGACTACGAGCAGTACTTC TRBJ2-7 NA TRBD2 TRBV5-1